This TCR beta chain was recorded in a study of blood T cells in healthy people across ages. Per the germline V gene, CDR1 is DFQATT and CDR2 is SNEGSKA (reference sequence). The CDR3 extends over 14 amino acids. It was with a sample-barcoded 5' primer and a J-beta primer mix that a second PCR of roughly 6 to 12 cycles was run. TCRdb redid the calling of the 5' RACE reads with MiXCR, one entry per CDR3 protein. The data show 1 million or so distinct CDR3 sequences, with 45% seen just once and 18% held by the top ten. This chain links TRBV20-1 with TRBJ2-7; 9 nucleotides match TRBD1. The end of the DNA is better explained by TRBJ2-5, so the J call may be wrong. The TCR was taken from a woman aged 55 to 70 in good health. The sample taken for sequencing was blood. The CDR3 DNA is TGCAGTGCTAGCCTCAACAGGGGGCAGGAGACCCAGTACTTC. Translated, it gives CSASLNRGQETQYF.